One sample yielded the 11 T cell receptor beta chains listed below, sequenced in a study of blood T cell repertoires in COVID-19 (TCRdb year 2020). Libraries were made using the immunoSEQ multiplex PCR assay. The source is immuneACCESS, and TCRdb retained only in-frame sequences with V and J called. Part of the clones is not carried over; for the studies checked, unresolved V genes explain less than half of this, and the remainder is unexplained. For this sample the table gives 250,000 to 350,000 clones, of which roughly 84% were detected only once. The biggest ten clones account for roughly 1.5% of the sample. The sample consisted of peripheral blood. These receptors were taken from a human donor with COVID-19, enrolled during active disease. The donor label of this sample is uncertain.

For this clone: This same CDR3 is encoded by further DNA sequences in the sample. This chain joins TRBV30 and TRBJ1-2; unclear D gene. V was shortened by 4 bases and J by 1 base, with 7 bases between the two germline ends. This CDR3 contains 12 residues. CDR1 is GTSNPN, CDR2 SVGIG, per germline (reference sequence). CDR3 nucleotide sequence: TGTGCCTGGACGGGAGGTAACTATGGCTACACCTTC. It is translated as CAWTGGNYGYTF.

The chain employs TRBV4-3 and TRBJ1-4; D is ambiguous. In germline, CDR1 is LGHNA, CDR2 YSLEER. Trimming cost V 1 base and J 1 base, with 7 bases left between them. This CDR3 has 15 residues. CDR3 coding DNA: TGCGCCAGCAGCCAAGTCGCTAGAACTAATGAAAAACTGTTTTTT. It codes for CASSQVARTNEKLFF.

The V call is TRBV19, the J call TRBJ2-6; TRBD1 is a possible D gene (5 bases). Trimming removed 4 bases at V and 0 bases at J, with 10 bases between. The CDR3 covers 16 residues. Germline V lookup: CDR1 LNHDA, CDR2 SQIVND (reference sequence). The CDR3: CASSTDRTSGANVLTF. CDR3 nucleotide sequence: TGTGCCAGTAGTACCGACAGAACCTCTGGGGCCAACGTCCTGACTTTC.

This chain uses TRBV7-2 with TRBJ1-4; possible D gene TRBD1, 5 bases. The CDR3 length is 15 residues. The germline CDR1 and CDR2 sequences are SGHTA and FQGNSA. V gave up 1 base and J gave up 6 bases, with 12 bases separating them. The DNA for the CDR3 is TGTGCCAGCAGCTTAGTCGGAGGGGTATATGAAAAACTGTTTTTT. Its translation: CASSLVGGVYEKLFF.

This rearrangement joins TRBV12-2 to TRBJ2-3; TRBD2, the D gene given by the table, was not confirmed from the DNA. TRBV12-2 constitutes a pseudogene. This CDR3 spans 17 amino acids. This CDR3 is CASRTLVGRLAADTQYF. The CDR3 coding sequence is TGTGCAAGTCGCACCCTAGTGGGTCGTTTGGCCGCAGATACGCAGTATTTT.

V usage is TRBV7-8 and J usage is TRBJ2-4, with 11 bases aligning to TRBD2. The germline V gene encodes CDR1 SGHVS and CDR2 FQNEAQ. The CDR3 length is 17 residues. Germline trimming cut 6 bases from V and 4 bases from J; bases unmatched to any gene: 11. CDR3 in amino acids: CASSLTPGLAAKNIQYF. The DNA of the CDR3 is TGTGCCAGCAGTTTAACGCCGGGACTAGCGGCAAAAAACATTCAGTACTTC.

In its sample, this clone was seen a few times. V gene TRBV28 combines with J gene TRBJ1-2; D is possibly TRBD1 (5 bases). The CDR3 consists of 12 residues. Trimming pared 4 bases from V and 5 bases from J, leaving 8 bases between. Germline loops: CDR1 MDHEN, CDR2 SYDVKM. For the CDR3, the DNA is TGTGCCAGCAGTTCAGGGCGGTATGGCTACACCTTC. Translation gives CASSSGRYGYTF.

Comment on this clone: The same CDR3 is also encoded by other DNA sequences in this sample. The V gene is TRBV28, the J gene TRBJ2-7, with TRBD1 matching over 7 bases. The CDR3 extends over 12 amino acids. Germline values: CDR1 MDHEN, CDR2 SYDVKM. The V segment lost 6 bases and the J segment 3 bases; nucleotides outside the gene matches: 2. The CDR3 nucleotides are TGTGCCAGCAGACCAGGGGGCTACGAGCAGTACTTC. Amino acids: CASRPGGYEQYF. Drawing the rest from reference TRBV28 and TRBJ2-7, the complete variable domain is DVKVTQSSRYLVKRTGEKVFLECVQDMDHENMFWYRQDPGLGLRLIYFSYDVKMKEKGDIPEGYSVSREKKERFSLILESASTNQTSMYLCASRPGGYEQYFGPGTRLTVT.

V and J are TRBV30 and TRBJ1-4, with TRBD1 identical over 7 bases. Germline values: CDR1 GTSNPN, CDR2 SVGIG (reference sequence). This CDR3 has 12 residues. Trimming cost V 8 bases and J 8 bases; bases outside gene matches: 8. CDR3 region: CAGGQAREKLFF. CDR3 in DNA: TGTGCCGGAGGACAGGCACGAGAAAAACTGTTTTTT.

This sequence joins TRBV29-1 and TRBJ2-7, with TRBD1 identical over 11 bases. The J segment lost 4 bases and the V segment lost 5 bases, leaving 10 bases of the junction unmatched. Per the germline V gene, CDR1 is SQVTM and CDR2 is ANQGSEA. CDR3 length: 15 amino acids. CDR3 loop: CSVFTRDRGEYEQYF. The CDR3 region has the DNA TGCAGCGTTTTTACCCGGGACAGGGGGGAGTACGAGCAGTACTTC.

Only a few counts were recorded for this clone. The chain is built from TRBV9 and TRBJ2-7; 11 nucleotides agree with TRBD1. CDR3 length equals 17 residues. Unmatched junction bases numbered 10, after V lost 0 bases and J lost 5 bases. Germline V gives CDR1 SGDLS, CDR2 YYNGEE. The CDR3 bases are TGTGCCAGCAGCGTAGACCCCTTGGGGACAGGGGGAAACGAGCAGTACTTC. Translated, it gives CASSVDPLGTGGNEQYF.